The rows below give T cell receptor beta chains drawn from one sample of a study of PD-L1 blockade in urothelial cancer. Data came from immunoSEQ multiplex PCR; TCRdb stores just in-frame clones and leaves some out. This sample has tens of thousands of clones, with approximately 80% found just once. This material consisted of PBMCs, taken around atezolizumab (anti-PD-L1) treatment. These receptors originate from a man aged 35 to 55 with urothelial cancer. The CDR3 runs from the conserved cysteine through the conserved F or W. Fields, in order: J gene, V gene, CDR3 protein.

TRBJ2-7 | TRBV29-1 | CSVISPQGSYEQYF
TRBJ2-3 | TRBV7-9 | CASSRLAGLTDTQYF
TRBJ2-7 | TRBV6-6 | CASSRAGGHDEQYF
TRBJ1-4 | TRBV30 | CAWSDGQGLYEKLFF
TRBJ2-3 | TRBV10-1 | CASWPAGLKDTQYF
TRBJ1-4 | TRBV9 | CASSRQGAEGKLFF
TRBJ2-4 | TRBV7-2 | CASSFSGVLAKNIQYF
TRBJ2-1 | TRBV2 | CASSAGDEQFF
TRBJ2-5 | TRBV6-1 | CASSLAERETQYF
TRBJ2-7 | TRBV6-5 | CASRDYRGSYEQYF
TRBJ1-5 | TRBV2 | CASSGDSVSTQHF
TRBJ1-5 | TRBV30 | CAWSLDRTQPQHF
TRBJ1-3 | TRBV5-1 | CASSGSLGNTIYF
TRBJ1-3 | TRBV29-1 | CSVSSSGNTIYF
TRBJ2-5 | TRBV30 | CAWSPPGLPQETQYF
TRBJ1-4 | TRBV15 | CATSRDLGGGEKLFF
TRBJ1-5 | TRBV9 | CASSPIQPQHF
TRBJ1-2 | TRBV18 | CASSPSSNYGYTF
TRBJ1-2 | TRBV7-2 | CASSPGTGDYGYTF
TRBJ1-1 | TRBV2 | CASSGDWDRPNTEAFF
TRBJ2-7 | TRBV5-4 | CASRIPGGEQYF
TRBJ2-7 | TRBV30 | CAWIAGSGSEQYF
TRBJ2-5 | TRBV29-1 | CSVIETGGVGETQYF
TRBJ1-5 | TRBV10-1 | CASSLGTGVWQPQHF
TRBJ2-1 | TRBV5-1 | CASSREVAGNEQFF
TRBJ1-2 | TRBV5-1 | CASSLRPTQGAIGYTF
TRBJ2-7 | TRBV21-1 | CASSKRAGDFSSNEQYF
TRBJ2-2 | TRBV7-9 | CAPGSLQGANTGELFF
TRBJ1-2 | TRBV2 | CASRPRQVLHSYYGYTF
TRBJ1-2 | TRBV29-1 | CSVADRNYGYTF
NA | TRBV5-1 | CASSSTGNNYEQYF
TRBJ2-1 | TRBV4-3 | CASSPRTSGPYNEQFF
TRBJ1-2 | TRBV2 | CASSPTGTNYGYTF
TRBJ2-1 | TRBV2 | CASSGWAADRDRSYNEQFF
TRBJ2-7 | TRBV28 | CASSLRGRVYEQYF
TRBJ2-6 | TRBV5-1 | CASSLVGGSGANVLTF
TRBJ1-1 | TRBV10-1 | CASRGGCNTEAFF
TRBJ2-6 | TRBV7-3 | CASSPSSGANVLTF
TRBJ1-5 | TRBV5-1 | CASSLGDRLNQPQHF
TRBJ1-4 | TRBV28 | CASSNTGLGNEKLFF
TRBJ2-1 | TRBV9 | CASSTSGRSGNNEQFF
TRBJ1-5 | TRBV5-8 | CASSLGTGPYQPQHF
TRBJ1-1 | TRBV2 | CASSEQGNEAFF
TRBJ2-1 | TRBV27 | CASSLTRTYNEQFF
TRBJ2-2 | TRBV6-4 | CASSITGTGELFF
TRBJ2-1 | TRBV5-6 | CASSAGLAGGLDNEQFF
TRBJ1-1 | TRBV6-5 | CASSYSGGQTEAFF